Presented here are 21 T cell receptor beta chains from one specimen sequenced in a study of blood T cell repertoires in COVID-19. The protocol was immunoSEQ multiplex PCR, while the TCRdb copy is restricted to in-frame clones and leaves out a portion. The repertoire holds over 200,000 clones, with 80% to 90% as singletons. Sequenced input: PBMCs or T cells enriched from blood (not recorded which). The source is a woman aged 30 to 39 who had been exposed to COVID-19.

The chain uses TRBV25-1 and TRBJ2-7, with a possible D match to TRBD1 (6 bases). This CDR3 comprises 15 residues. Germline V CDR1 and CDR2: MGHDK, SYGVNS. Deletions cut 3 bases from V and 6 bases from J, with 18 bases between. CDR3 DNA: TGTGCCAGCAGTGAGACCGGGACATACCCTTCCGAGCAGTACTTC. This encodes CASSETGTYPSEQYF.

CDR3 sequence reads: CASSSGSGRRGEAFF. CDR3 DNA: TGTGCCAGCAGCTCAGGTTCGGGGAGGAGAGGTGAAGCTTTCTTT. The chain employs TRBV5-6 and TRBJ1-1; D remains unclear. Trimming removed 3 bases from V and 7 bases from J, with 19 bases in between. Germline assignment: CDR1 SGHDT and CDR2 YYEEEE. This CDR3 is 15 amino acids long.

CDR3: CASSQGQGFNEKLFF. CDR3 nucleotides: TGTGCCAGCAGCCAAGGGCAGGGTTTTAATGAAAAACTGTTTTTT. This chain joins TRBV3-1 (or the pseudogene TRBV3-2) and TRBJ1-4; TRBD1 is a possible D gene (5 bases). V lost 1 base and J 4 bases, leaving 10 bases between the germline ends. CDR1 is LGHDT and CDR2 is YNNKEL in the germline V gene (reference sequence). CDR3 size: 15 residues.

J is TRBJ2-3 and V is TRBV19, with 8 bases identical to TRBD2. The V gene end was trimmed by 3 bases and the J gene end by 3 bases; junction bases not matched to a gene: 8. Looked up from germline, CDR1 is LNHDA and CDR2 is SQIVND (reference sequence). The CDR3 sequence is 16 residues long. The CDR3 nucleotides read TGTGCCAGTAGTATCAATGCGGGAGGAGGGACAGATACGCAGTATTTT. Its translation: CASSINAGGGTDTQYF. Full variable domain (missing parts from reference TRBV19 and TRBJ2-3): DGGITQSPKYLFRKEGQNVTLSCEQNLNHDAMYWYRQDPGQGLRLIYYSQIVNDFQKGDIAEGYSVSREKKESFPLTVTSAQKNPTAFYLCASSINAGGGTDTQYFGPGTRLTVL.

The CDR3 coding sequence is TGTGCCAGCAGTCCTAGAGGCTACGAGCAGTACTTC. Its translation: CASSPRGYEQYF. J is TRBJ2-7 and V is TRBV2; no firm D call. The germline gives CDR1 SNHLY, CDR2 FYNNEI. CDR3 size: 12 residues. V was shortened by 5 bases and J by 3 bases, with 8 bases between the two germline ends.

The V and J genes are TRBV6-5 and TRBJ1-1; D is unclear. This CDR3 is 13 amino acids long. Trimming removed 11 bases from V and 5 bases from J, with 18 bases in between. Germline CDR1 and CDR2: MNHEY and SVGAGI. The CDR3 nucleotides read TGTGCCTCCACCCGAGGATCGTGGACTGAAGCTTTCTTT. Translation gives CASTRGSWTEAFF.

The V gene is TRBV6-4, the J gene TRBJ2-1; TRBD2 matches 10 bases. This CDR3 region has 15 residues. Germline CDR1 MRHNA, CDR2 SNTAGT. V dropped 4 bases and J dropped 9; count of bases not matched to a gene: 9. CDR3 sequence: CASSVLAGASGEQFF. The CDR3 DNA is TGTGCCAGCAGTGTCCTAGCGGGAGCATCGGGTGAGCAGTTCTTC.

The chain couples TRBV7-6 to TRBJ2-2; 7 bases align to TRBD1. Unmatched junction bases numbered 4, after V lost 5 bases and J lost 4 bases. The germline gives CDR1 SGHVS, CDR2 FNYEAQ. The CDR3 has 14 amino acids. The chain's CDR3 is CASSPTGSTGELFF. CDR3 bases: TGTGCCAGCAGCCCGACAGGGTCCACCGGGGAGCTGTTTTTT.

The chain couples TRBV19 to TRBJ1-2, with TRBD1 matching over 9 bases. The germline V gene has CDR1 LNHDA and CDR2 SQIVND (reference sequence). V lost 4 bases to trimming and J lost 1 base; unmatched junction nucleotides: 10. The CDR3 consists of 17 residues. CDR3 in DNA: TGTGCCAGTAGTAGCCCGGGACAGGGAAGGGGTAACTATGGCTACACCTTC. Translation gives CASSSPGQGRGNYGYTF.

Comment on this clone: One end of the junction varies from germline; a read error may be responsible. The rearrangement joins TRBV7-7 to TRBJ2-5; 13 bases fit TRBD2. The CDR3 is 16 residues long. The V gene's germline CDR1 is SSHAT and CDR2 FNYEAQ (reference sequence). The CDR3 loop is CASSLGLAGDGETQYF. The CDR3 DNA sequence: TGTGCTAGCAGCTTAGGACTAGCGGGAGATGGAGAGACCCAGTACTTC.

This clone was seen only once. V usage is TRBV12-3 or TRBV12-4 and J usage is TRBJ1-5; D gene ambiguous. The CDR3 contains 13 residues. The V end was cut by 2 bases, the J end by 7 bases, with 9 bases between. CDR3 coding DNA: TGTGCCAGCAGTTTACGCGGTGAGCAGCCCCAGCATTTT. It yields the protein CASSLRGEQPQHF.

The CDR3 spells CASSEAPLRQGLDEKLFF. The CDR3 nucleotides read TGTGCCAGCAGTGAAGCACCTCTACGACAGGGTTTAGATGAAAAACTGTTTTTT. The rearrangement joins TRBV2 to TRBJ1-4; 7 bases fit TRBD1. Losses at the gene ends were 0 bases for V and 6 bases for J; bases not matched to a gene: 13. CDR1 SNHLY and CDR2 FYNNEI come from the germline V gene. This CDR3 is 18 amino acids long.

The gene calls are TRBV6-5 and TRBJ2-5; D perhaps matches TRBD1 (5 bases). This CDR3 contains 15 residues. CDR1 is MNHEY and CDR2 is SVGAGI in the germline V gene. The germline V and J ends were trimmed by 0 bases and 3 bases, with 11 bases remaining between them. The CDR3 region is CASSYSGADEETQYF. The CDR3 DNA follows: TGTGCCAGCAGTTACTCAGGGGCCGATGAAGAGACCCAGTACTTC.

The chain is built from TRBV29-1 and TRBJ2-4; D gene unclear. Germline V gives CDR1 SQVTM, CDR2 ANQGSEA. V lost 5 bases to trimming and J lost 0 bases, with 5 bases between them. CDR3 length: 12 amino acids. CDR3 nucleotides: TGCAGCGTTTGTCTAGCCAAAAACATTCAGTACTTC. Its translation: CSVCLAKNIQYF.

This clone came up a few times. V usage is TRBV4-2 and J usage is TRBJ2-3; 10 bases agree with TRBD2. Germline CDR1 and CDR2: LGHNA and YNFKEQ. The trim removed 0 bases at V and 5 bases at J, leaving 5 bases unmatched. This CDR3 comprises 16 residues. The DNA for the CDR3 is TGTGCCAGCAGCCAAGATGGGACTAGCGCAAGAGATACGCAGTATTTT. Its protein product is CASSQDGTSARDTQYF.

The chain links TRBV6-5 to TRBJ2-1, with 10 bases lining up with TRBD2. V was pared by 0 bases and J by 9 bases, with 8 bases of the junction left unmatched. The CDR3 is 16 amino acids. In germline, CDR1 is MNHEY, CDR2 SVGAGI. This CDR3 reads CASSYSFSGRRAEQFF. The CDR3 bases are TGTGCCAGCAGTTACTCATTTAGCGGGAGGAGGGCTGAGCAGTTCTTC.

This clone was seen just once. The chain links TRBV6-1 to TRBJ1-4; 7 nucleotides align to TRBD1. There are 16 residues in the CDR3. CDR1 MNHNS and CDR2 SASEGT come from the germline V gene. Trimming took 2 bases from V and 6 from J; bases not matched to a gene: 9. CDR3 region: CASSEPRLRGHEKLFF. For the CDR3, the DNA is TGTGCCAGCAGTGAACCGCGGTTAAGGGGGCATGAAAAACTGTTTTTT.

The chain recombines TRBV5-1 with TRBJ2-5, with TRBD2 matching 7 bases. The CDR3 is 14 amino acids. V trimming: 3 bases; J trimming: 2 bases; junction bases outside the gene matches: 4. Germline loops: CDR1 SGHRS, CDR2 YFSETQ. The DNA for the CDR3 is TGCGCCAGCAGCTGGGGGAGGGGACAAGAGACCCAGTACTTC. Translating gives CASSWGRGQETQYF.

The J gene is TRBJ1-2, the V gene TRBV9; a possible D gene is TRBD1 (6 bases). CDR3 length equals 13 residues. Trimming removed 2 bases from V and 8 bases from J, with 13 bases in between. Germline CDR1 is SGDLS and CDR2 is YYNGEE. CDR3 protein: CASSVDGQGGYTF. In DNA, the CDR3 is TGTGCCAGCAGCGTCGACGGCCAGGGGGGCTACACCTTC. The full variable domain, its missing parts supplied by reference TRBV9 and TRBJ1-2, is DSGVTQTPKHLITATGQRVTLRCSPRSGDLSVYWYQQSLDQGLQFLIQYYNGEERAKGNILERFSAQQFPDLHSELNLSSLELGDSALYFCASSVDGQGGYTFGSGTRLTVV.

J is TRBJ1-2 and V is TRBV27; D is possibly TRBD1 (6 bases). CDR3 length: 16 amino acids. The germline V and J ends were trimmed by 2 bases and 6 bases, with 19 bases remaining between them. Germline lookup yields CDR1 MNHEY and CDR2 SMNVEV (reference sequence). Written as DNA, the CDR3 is TGTGCCAGCAGTTTAGAGCACAGGGTCGGATTCAATGGCTACACCTTC. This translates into CASSLEHRVGFNGYTF.

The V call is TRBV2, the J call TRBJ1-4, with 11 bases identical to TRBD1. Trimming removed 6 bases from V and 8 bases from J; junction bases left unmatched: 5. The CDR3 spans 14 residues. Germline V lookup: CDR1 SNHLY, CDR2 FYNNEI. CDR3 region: CASSAGTGGEKLFF. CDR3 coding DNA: TGTGCCAGCAGCGCCGGGACAGGGGGGGAAAAACTGTTTTTT. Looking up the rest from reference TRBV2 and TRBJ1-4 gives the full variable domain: EPEVTQTPSHQVTQMGQEVILRCVPISNHLYFYWYRQILGQKVEFLVSFYNNEISEKSEIFDDQFSVERPDGSNFTLKIRSTKLEDSAMYFCASSAGTGGEKLFFGSGTQLSVL.